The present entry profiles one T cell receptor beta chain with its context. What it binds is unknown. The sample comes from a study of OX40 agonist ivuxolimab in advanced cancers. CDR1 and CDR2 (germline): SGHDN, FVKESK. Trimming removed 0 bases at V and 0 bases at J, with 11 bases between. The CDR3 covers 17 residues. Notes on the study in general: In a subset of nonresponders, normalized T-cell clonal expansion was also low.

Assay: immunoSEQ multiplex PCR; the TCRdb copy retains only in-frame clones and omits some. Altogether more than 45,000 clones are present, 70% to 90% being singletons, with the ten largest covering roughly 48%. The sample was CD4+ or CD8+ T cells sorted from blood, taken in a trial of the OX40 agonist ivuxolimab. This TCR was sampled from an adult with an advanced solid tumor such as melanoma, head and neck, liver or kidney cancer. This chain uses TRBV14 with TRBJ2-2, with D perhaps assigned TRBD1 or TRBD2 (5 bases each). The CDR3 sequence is CASSQDRGASNTGELFF. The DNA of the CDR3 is TGTGCCAGCAGCCAAGATAGAGGGGCTTCGAACACCGGGGAGCTGTTTTTT. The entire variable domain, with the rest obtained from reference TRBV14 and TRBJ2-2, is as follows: EAGVTQFPSHSVIEKGQTVTLRCDPISGHDNLYWYRRVMGKEIKFLLHFVKESKQDESGMPNNRFLAERTGGTYSTLKVQPAELEDSGVYFCASSQDRGASNTGELFFGEGSRLTVL.